Given below is one TCR beta chain in context. Its specificity is not known. The germline V and J ends were trimmed by 1 base and 5 bases, with 6 bases remaining between them. Germline V lookup: CDR1 WNHNN, CDR2 SYGVQD (reference sequence). This CDR3 is 13 amino acids long. Repertoires were generated with immunoSEQ multiplex PCR, while TCRdb's copy carries only in-frame clones and drops some. This sample has over 130,000 clones, with approximately 90% found just once. Researchers grouped second doses given at about 4 or about 12 weeks into one pool. The record originates from a study of T cell responses to AZD1222 COVID-19 vaccine. Overall study findings and caveats: At baseline, seropositivity was found in only 6 or 7 AZD1222 recipients.

The chain recombines TRBV10-1 with TRBJ2-1; D is undetermined. This clonotype was obtained from an adult who received the AZD1222 COVID-19 vaccine. The specimen was peripheral blood, collected 28 days after the second AZD1222 dose. This chain's CDR3 is CASSEYCNNEQFF. CDR3 nucleotides: TGCGCCAGCAGTGAGTACTGTAACAATGAGCAGTTCTTC.